Below are 20 T cell receptor beta chains sequenced from a single sample in a study of T cell responses to AZD1222 COVID-19 vaccine. Libraries were prepared by immunoSEQ multiplex PCR; TCRdb keeps only in-frame clonotypes and omits some of them. The data hold 120,000 to 150,000 clones, with approximately 85% observed a single time. Sequencing used peripheral blood, obtained 28 days after the second dose of the MenACWY control vaccine. The origin of the receptors is an adult who received the MenACWY meningococcal vaccine as a control.

The chain links TRBV5-1 to TRBJ1-6; 8 bases fit TRBD1. The V gene's germline CDR1 is SGHRS and CDR2 YFSETQ. CDR3 size: 14 residues. Trimming cost V 6 bases and J 10 bases; bases outside gene matches: 9. This CDR3 reads CASTLDREGSPLHF. DNA for the CDR3: TGCGCCAGCACCCTGGACAGGGAGGGATCACCCCTCCACTTT.

The gene calls are TRBV12-5 and TRBJ2-3; D might be TRBD1 or TRBD2, each matching 5 bases. V was shortened by 5 bases and J by 7 bases, with 16 bases between the two germline ends. Germline assignment: CDR1 LGHNT and CDR2 FRNRAP. The CDR3 consists of 14 residues. The CDR3 here is CASGGGPGKNTQYF. CDR3 DNA sequence: TGTGCTAGTGGTGGGGGTCCGGGTAAAAATACGCAGTATTTT. Filled out from reference TRBV12-5 and TRBJ2-3, the complete variable domain reads DARVTQTPRHKVTEMGQEVTMRCQPILGHNTVFWYRQTMMQGLELLAYFRNRAPLDDSGMPKDRFSAEMPDATLATLKIQPSEPRDSAVYFCASGGGPGKNTQYFGPGTRLTVL.

This chain links TRBV11-3 with TRBJ2-1; the D gene is possibly TRBD2 (5 bases). The CDR3 is 16 residues long. The ends were cut back, 0 bases at V and 4 bases at J, with 13 bases in the middle. From germline, CDR1 is SGHNT and CDR2 YENEEA. Written as DNA, the CDR3 is TGTGCCAGCAGCTTAGATATGGGGAGCCCATACAATGAGCAGTTCTTC. It specifies CASSLDMGSPYNEQFF. Full variable domain (rest looked up from reference TRBV11-3 and TRBJ2-1): EAGVVQSPRYKIIEKKQPVAFWCNPISGHNTLYWYLQNLGQGPELLIRYENEEAVDDSQLPKDRFSAERLKGVDSTLKIQPAELGDSAVYLCASSLDMGSPYNEQFFGPGTRLTVL.

V gene TRBV6-2 or TRBV6-3 combines with J gene TRBJ1-5, with D perhaps TRBD1 (6 bases). V lost 4 bases and J 2 bases, leaving 15 bases between the germline ends. Germline values: CDR1 MNHEY, CDR2 SVGEGT. The CDR3 covers 16 residues. The DNA for the CDR3 is TGTGCCAGCAGTTTTCTTGGCAGGGGTGGCAATCAGCCCCAGCATTTT. This sequence encodes CASSFLGRGGNQPQHF.

The chain recombines TRBV10-3 with TRBJ1-6, with D perhaps TRBD1 (6 bases). CDR3 length: 14 amino acids. Germline CDR1 is ENHRY and CDR2 is SYGVKD. The V and J ends lost 8 bases and 2 bases respectively, with 10 bases between them. CDR3 nucleotides: TGTGCCATCCAGGGGCGGCCCTATAATTCACCCCTCCACTTT. It translates to CAIQGRPYNSPLHF.

The V call is TRBV7-9, the J call TRBJ1-2, with TRBD1 as a possible D gene (5 bases). V was shortened by 7 bases and J by 3 bases, with 15 bases between the two germline ends. The CDR3 contains 14 residues. Germline-derived CDR1 and CDR2 are SEHNR and FQNEAQ (reference sequence). The CDR3 nucleotides are TGTGCCAGCACCCCCGGAGGGACGCACTATGGCTACACCTTC. Translation gives CASTPGGTHYGYTF. Looking up the rest from reference TRBV7-9 and TRBJ1-2 gives the full variable domain: DTGVSQNPRHKITKRGQNVTFRCDPISEHNRLYWYRQTLGQGPEFLTYFQNEAQLEKSRLLSDRFSAERPKGSFSTLEIQRTEQGDSAMYLCASTPGGTHYGYTFGSGTRLTVV.

This clone occurred once. The chain combines TRBV5-4 with TRBJ2-2, with TRBD1 matching 11 bases. The CDR3 covers 15 residues. Germline V CDR1 and CDR2: SGHNT, YYREEE (reference sequence). J gave up 3 bases and V 4 bases, and 2 bases lay outside the gene matches. This CDR3 reads CASSRTGGDTGELFF. The CDR3 DNA is TGTGCCAGCAGCCGGACAGGGGGCGACACCGGGGAGCTGTTTTTT.

The CDR3 DNA follows: TGCGCCAGCAGCTTGGATCCCAGTCGGCGGAATGAGCAGTTCTTC. Encoded protein: CASSLDPSRRNEQFF. V gene TRBV5-1 combines with J gene TRBJ2-1; the D is unclear. The CDR3 has 15 residues. V was trimmed by 0 bases and J by 7 bases, leaving 14 bases between them. Germline lookup yields CDR1 SGHRS and CDR2 YFSETQ.

The V gene is TRBV19, the J gene TRBJ2-6, with 7 bases fitting TRBD2. The germline gives CDR1 LNHDA, CDR2 SQIVND (reference sequence). The ends lost 4 bases at V and 4 bases at J; junction bases unmatched: 7. The CDR3 loop spans 16 amino acids. Here the CDR3 DNA reads TGTGCCAGTAGTAGCCCGGGGGGAGCCGGGGCCAACGTCCTGACTTTC. It translates to CASSSPGGAGANVLTF.

This chain links TRBV7-3 with TRBJ2-1; TRBD1 aligns across 9 bases. The ends lost 4 bases at V and 8 bases at J; junction bases unmatched: 6. The CDR3 sequence is 14 residues long. Per germline, CDR1 SGHTA and CDR2 FQGTGA. In nucleotides, the CDR3 is TGTGCCAGCAGCTCGAAAACAGGGGGCCATGAGCAGTTCTTC. As protein: CASSSKTGGHEQFF.

This sequence joins TRBV5-1 and TRBJ2-6; D uncertain. The CDR3 loop spans 17 amino acids. Per germline, CDR1 SGHRS and CDR2 YFSETQ. Between the trimmed V and J ends, which lost 4 bases and 0 bases, there was a span of 14 bases. CDR3 DNA sequence: TGCGCCAGCAGCCCAGCAGGTGCTTCCTCTGGGGCCAACGTCCTGACTTTC. Translated: CASSPAGASSGANVLTF.

V gene TRBV5-1 combines with J gene TRBJ1-5; 7 bases are a match to TRBD1. V gave up 4 bases and J gave up 2 bases; unmatched junction bases: 6. Germline loops: CDR1 SGHRS, CDR2 YFSETQ. The CDR3 contains 15 residues. CDR3 in amino acids: CASSPDTGGNQPQHF. The CDR3 DNA follows: TGCGCCAGCAGCCCGGATACAGGGGGCAATCAGCCCCAGCATTTT.

The chain carries TRBV6-5 and TRBJ1-1; D gene unclear. The CDR3 runs to 12 residues. Germline CDR1 and CDR2: MNHEY and SVGAGI. Deletions cut 2 bases from V and 4 bases from J, with 5 bases between. The CDR3 nucleotides read TGTGCCAGCAGTTACGGCGGCACTGAAGCTTTCTTT. Translation: CASSYGGTEAFF.

V is TRBV21-1 and J is TRBJ1-1; the table assigns TRBD1, which was not confirmed against the DNA. TRBV21-1 corresponds to a pseudogene. The CDR3 loop spans 15 amino acids. The CDR3 reads CASRTRQETSTEAFF. DNA of the CDR3: TGTGCCAGCAGGACCCGACAGGAGACGAGCACTGAAGCTTTCTTT.

The rearrangement uses TRBV7-9 and TRBJ1-2; TRBD1 matches 12 bases. Trimming removed 5 bases from V and 4 bases from J; junction bases left unmatched: 5. The V gene's germline CDR1 is SEHNR and CDR2 FQNEAQ (reference sequence). The CDR3 sequence is 15 residues long. The CDR3 region has the DNA TGTGCCAGCAGCCGACAGGGACAGGGGGCCTATGGCTACACCTTC. Translation: CASSRQGQGAYGYTF.

This clone showed up just a few times. The chain links TRBV7-3 to TRBJ2-1; TRBD1 agrees at 8 bases. Per germline, CDR1 SGHTA and CDR2 FQGTGA. The length of the CDR3 is 14 residues. V trimming: 5 bases; J trimming: 5 bases; junction bases outside the gene matches: 5. The CDR3 here is CASSPGQGNNEQFF. The CDR3 nucleotides are TGTGCCAGCAGCCCCGGACAGGGAAACAATGAGCAGTTCTTC.

V usage is TRBV20-1 and J usage is TRBJ1-2; D is unresolved. Trimming left V 1 base short and J 7 bases short, with 7 bases between. This CDR3 spans 11 amino acids. Germline lookup yields CDR1 DFQATT and CDR2 SNEGSKA (reference sequence). The CDR3 reads CSARVRAGYTF. As DNA, the CDR3 is TGCAGTGCTAGAGTTAGGGCTGGCTACACCTTC.

V and J are TRBV5-1 and TRBJ1-2; 10 nucleotides agree with TRBD1. This CDR3 is 14 amino acids long. Germline V gene lookup returns CDR1 SGHRS and CDR2 YFSETQ. With V trimmed by 4 bases and J by 8 bases, 8 bases remained unmatched. The CDR3 spells CASSPKGQGFGYTF. Written as DNA, the CDR3 is TGCGCCAGCAGCCCGAAGGGACAGGGGTTCGGCTACACCTTC.

The chain uses TRBV18 and TRBJ2-7; 8 nucleotides agree with TRBD2. The V segment lost 1 base and the J segment 6 bases; nucleotides outside the gene matches: 11. The CDR3 length is 16 residues. The germline gives CDR1 KGHSH, CDR2 LQKENI. CDR3 loop: CASSPRVSGSTPEQYF. The CDR3 region has the DNA TGTGCCAGCTCACCACGTGTCAGCGGGAGTACCCCCGAGCAGTACTTC.

The chain combines TRBV18 with TRBJ1-1; D gene unclear. V shed 2 bases and J shed 1 base, with 8 bases lying between them. Per germline, CDR1 KGHSH and CDR2 LQKENI. The CDR3 length is 14 residues. This CDR3 reads CASSPSAQNTEAFF. The CDR3 region has the DNA TGTGCCAGCTCACCATCGGCTCAGAACACTGAAGCTTTCTTT. Drawing the rest from reference TRBV18 and TRBJ1-1, the complete variable domain is NAGVMQNPRHLVRRRGQEARLRCSPMKGHSHVYWYRQLPEEGLKFMVYLQKENIIDESGMPKERFSAEFPKEGPSILRIQQVVRGDSAAYFCASSPSAQNTEAFFGQGTRLTVV.